This TCR beta chain was profiled in a study of blood T cells in healthy people across ages. Study-wide results and limits: PBMCs that were unsorted prevented a conclusive naive versus antigen-experienced comparison.

The CDR3 totals 14 residues. V dropped 3 bases and J dropped 11; count of bases not matched to a gene: 11. A sample-barcoded 5' primer and a J-beta primer mix were used in a second PCR of about 7 to 12 cycles. With 12 random nucleotides, a template-switch adaptor tagged each individual cDNA molecule. TCRdb ran MiXCR on the 5' RACE reads and lists one entry per CDR3 protein. The sample consists of about a million distinct CDR3 sequences, roughly 51% of them appearing once. As to this clonotype: The antigen remains undetermined. A much larger clone lies a single base off, so this may be a read error.

Sequencing input: blood. The clonotype comes from a woman aged 55-70 years in good health. The chain has TRBV12-3 or TRBV12-4 and TRBJ2-5, with TRBD2 matching over 8 bases. CDR3 sequence: CASSFLAGYNEQYF. The CDR3 coding sequence is TGTGCCAGCAGTTTCCTAGCGGGTTACAATGAGCAGTACTTC.